The entry below gives a single TCR beta chain sequence along with its context. The antigen is undetermined. The V end lost 1 base, the J end lost 0 bases, and 10 bases lay between the germline ends. The CDR3 runs 16 residues. The germline CDR1 and CDR2 sequences are SGDLS and YYNGEE. Genomic DNA templated the TCR beta VDJ and CDR3 profiling. TCRdb fed the reads into MiXCR, producing one record per CDR3 protein. The table lists 150,000 to 200,000 distinct CDR3 sequences, about 64% of them singletons. This sample stems from a study of CD8+CD57+ T cells in acquired aplastic anemia. Study overall: When averaged, DNA from sorted CD4+ and CD8+ cells came to 2.5 to 4 ug.

General study points: Controls did not differ significantly from patients in CD8+ Simpson's diversity. Overlap between patients and controls comprised 25 to 30 CD8+ CDR3 sequences.

The sequenced sample consisted of sorted CD4+, CD8+, or CD8+CD57+ T cells (not recorded which) from PBMCs. The sequence was obtained from a human donor with severe aplastic anemia or a healthy control (not recorded which). V and J are TRBV9 and TRBJ2-2; the D call may be TRBD1 or TRBD2 (6 bases each). CDR3 protein: CASSVYRDSNTGELFF. Here the CDR3 DNA reads TGTGCCAGCAGCGTATACAGGGACTCGAACACCGGGGAGCTGTTTTTT.